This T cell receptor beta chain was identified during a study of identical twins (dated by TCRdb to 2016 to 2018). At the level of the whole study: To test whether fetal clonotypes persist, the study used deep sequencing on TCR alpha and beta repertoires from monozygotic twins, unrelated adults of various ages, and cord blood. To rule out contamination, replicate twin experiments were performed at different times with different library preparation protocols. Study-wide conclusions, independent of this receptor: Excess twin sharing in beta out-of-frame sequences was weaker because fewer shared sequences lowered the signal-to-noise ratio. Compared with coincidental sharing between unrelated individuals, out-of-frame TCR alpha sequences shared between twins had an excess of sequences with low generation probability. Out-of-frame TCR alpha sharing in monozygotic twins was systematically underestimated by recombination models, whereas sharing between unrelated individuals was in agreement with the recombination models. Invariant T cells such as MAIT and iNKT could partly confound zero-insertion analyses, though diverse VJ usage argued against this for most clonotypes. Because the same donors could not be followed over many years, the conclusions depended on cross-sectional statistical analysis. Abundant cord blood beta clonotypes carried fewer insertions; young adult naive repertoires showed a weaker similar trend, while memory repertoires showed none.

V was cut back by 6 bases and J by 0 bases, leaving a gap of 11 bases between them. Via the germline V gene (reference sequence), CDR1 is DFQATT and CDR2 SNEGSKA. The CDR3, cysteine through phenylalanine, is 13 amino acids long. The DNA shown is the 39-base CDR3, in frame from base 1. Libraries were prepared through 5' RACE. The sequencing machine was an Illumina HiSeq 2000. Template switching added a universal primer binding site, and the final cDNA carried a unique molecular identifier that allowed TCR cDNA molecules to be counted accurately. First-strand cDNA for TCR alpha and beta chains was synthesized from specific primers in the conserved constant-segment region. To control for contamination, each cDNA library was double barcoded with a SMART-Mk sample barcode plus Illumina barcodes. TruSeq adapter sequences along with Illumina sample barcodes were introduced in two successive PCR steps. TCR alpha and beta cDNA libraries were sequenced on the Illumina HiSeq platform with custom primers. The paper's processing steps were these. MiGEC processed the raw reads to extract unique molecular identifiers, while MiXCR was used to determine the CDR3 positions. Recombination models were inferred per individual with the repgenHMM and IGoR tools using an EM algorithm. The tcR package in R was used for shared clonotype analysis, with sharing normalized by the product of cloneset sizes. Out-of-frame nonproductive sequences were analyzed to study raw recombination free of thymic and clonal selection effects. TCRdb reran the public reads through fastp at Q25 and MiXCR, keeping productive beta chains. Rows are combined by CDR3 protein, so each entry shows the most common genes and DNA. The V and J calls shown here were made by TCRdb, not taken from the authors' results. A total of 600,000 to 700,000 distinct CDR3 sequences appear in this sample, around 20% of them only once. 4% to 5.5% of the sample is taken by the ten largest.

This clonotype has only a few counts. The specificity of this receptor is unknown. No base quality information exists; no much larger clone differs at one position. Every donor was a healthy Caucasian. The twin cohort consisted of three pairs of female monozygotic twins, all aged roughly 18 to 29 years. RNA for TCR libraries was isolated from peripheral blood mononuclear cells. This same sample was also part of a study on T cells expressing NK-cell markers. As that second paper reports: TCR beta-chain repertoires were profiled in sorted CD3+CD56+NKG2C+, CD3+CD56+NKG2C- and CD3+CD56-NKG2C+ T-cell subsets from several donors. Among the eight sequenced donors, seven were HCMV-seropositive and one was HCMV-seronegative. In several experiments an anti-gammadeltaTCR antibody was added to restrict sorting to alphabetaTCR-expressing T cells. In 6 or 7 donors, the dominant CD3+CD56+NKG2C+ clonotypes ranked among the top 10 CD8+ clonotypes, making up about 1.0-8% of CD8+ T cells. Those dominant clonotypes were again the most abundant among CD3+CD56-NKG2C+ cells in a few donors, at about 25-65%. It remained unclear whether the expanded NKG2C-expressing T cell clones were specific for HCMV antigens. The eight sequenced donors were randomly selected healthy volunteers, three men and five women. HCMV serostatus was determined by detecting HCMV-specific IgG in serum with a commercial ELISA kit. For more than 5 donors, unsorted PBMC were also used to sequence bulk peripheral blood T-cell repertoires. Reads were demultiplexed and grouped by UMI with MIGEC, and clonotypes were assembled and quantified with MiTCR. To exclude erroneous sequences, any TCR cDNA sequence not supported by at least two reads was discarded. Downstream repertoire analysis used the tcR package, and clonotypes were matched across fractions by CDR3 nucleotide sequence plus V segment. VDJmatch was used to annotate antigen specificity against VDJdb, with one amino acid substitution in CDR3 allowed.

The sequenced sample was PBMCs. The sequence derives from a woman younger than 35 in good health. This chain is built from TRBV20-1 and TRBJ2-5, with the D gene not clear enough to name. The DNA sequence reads TGCAGTGCCACCTTAGGGTACCAAGAGACCCAGTACTTC. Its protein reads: CSATLGYQETQYF.